The TCR beta chain under discussion was sequenced for a study of blood T cell repertoires in COVID-19 (dated by TCRdb to about 2020). With regard to the full study: Samples covering the acute and convalescent phases of COVID-19 were provided by collaborators in the United States, Italy and Spain. The prospective study material was composed of cDNA or gDNA derived from T cells, B-cell-depleted T cells, or PBMCs. The dataset comprised deeply sampled blood TCRbeta repertoires from subjects exposed to, actively infected with, or recovered from COVID-19. A freely available public database, intended as a resource for researchers studying the immune response to SARS-CoV-2, is where the repertoires were released. Samples were obtained from the ongoing ImmuneRACE study (first 160 participants) and from over 1,000 subjects provided by 6 global collaborators. Nearly every sample came with metadata listing a de-identified subject ID, COVID-19 status, age in years and sex. HLA class I and class II types, where available, came from metadata supplied by the sample provider rather than from assay-based typing. Broader findings and caveats from the paper: The quantity of clinical and demographic metadata differed by source and by participant and was supplied without curation.

Each collaborating institution followed its own protocols to collect whole blood in K2EDTA tubes. For TCRbeta analysis, collaborators shipped samples in one of three forms: frozen whole blood, isolated PBMCs, or DNA extracted from either of those sample types. Concerning this clone: Which antigen it targets is not known. Per-nucleotide qualities are absent, and no much larger clonotype sits a single base away.

The CDR3 has 15 amino acids, counting the end cysteine and phenylalanine. The entry retains the CDR3 DNA only, 45 bases that are in frame from base 1. According to the germline V gene (reference sequence), CDR1 reads LGHDT and CDR2 reads YNNKEL. Clipping removes 4 bases from V and 6 bases from J, with 10 as the unmatched junction base count. TCRbeta CDR3 regions were amplified from genomic DNA by means of the immunoSEQ Assay, a bias-controlled multiplex PCR. Concerning the study's data processing: Nucleated cell counts per sample were estimated from amplification of reference gene primers within the assay. To quantify the absolute abundance of each unique TCRbeta CDR3 rearrangement, sequence reads were collapsed and filtered. For each sample, productive Simpson clonality was calculated as the square root of Simpson's diversity index over productive rearrangements. As stored in TCRdb, this immuneACCESS dataset retains in-frame rearrangements with V and J assigned. A fraction of the clones does not appear; measured against another copy, unresolved V genes explain less than half of the discrepancy, and the remainder lacks a known reason. That table is the source of V, J and clone size, and D and trimming were worked out from the DNA. Present in this sample are over 40,000 clones, approximately 86% of which were seen just once. The top ten clones comprise about a sixth of the sample.

The sample taken for sequencing was peripheral blood. This chain joins TRBV3-1 (or the pseudogene TRBV3-2) to TRBJ2-7, and 9 bases in between align with TRBD1. The sequence was collected from a man in his forties with acute or convalescent COVID-19. The CDR3: CASSPKGQGVSEQYF. At the DNA level, the sequence is TGTGCCAGCAGCCCGAAGGGACAGGGTGTGAGCGAGCAGTACTTC.